The 18 T cell receptor beta chains given below trace back to one sample, sequenced in a study of early T cells in non-severe SARS-CoV-2 infection. TCRdb fed the 5' RACE reads into MiXCR, producing one record per CDR3 protein. The sample consists of tens of thousands of distinct CDR3 sequences, more than 4% of them appearing once. Input material: whole blood. Every receptor here comes from an adult who was a healthcare worker with PCR-confirmed SARS-CoV-2 infection or an uninfected control (not recorded which).

This clonotype has ten or more counts. V is TRBV20-1 and J is TRBJ2-7, with TRBD2 identical over 8 bases. The CDR3 is made up of 14 amino acids. From germline, CDR1 is DFQATT and CDR2 SNEGSKA (reference sequence). After removal of 5 bases from V and 9 bases from J, the junction contained 15 bases not matched to a gene. DNA of the CDR3: TGCAGTGCTGGCCATCCGGGGCGGGAGGAACTGCAGTACTTC. Translation: CSAGHPGREELQYF.

This clonotype was observed at least ten times. The chain links TRBV20-1 to TRBJ2-1; D uncertain. Per the germline V gene, CDR1 is DFQATT and CDR2 is SNEGSKA (reference sequence). With 5 bases removed from V and 9 bases from J, the gap between germline ends came to 8 bases. CDR3 length: 10 residues. For the CDR3, the DNA is TGCAGTGCTCTAAGAGGTGAGCAGTTCTTC. It yields the protein CSALRGEQFF.

By its share, this clonotype is medium-sized. One end of the junction fails to match germline, which may point to a read error. V is TRBV27 and J is TRBJ2-3, with D unclear. Germline V lookup: CDR1 MNHEY, CDR2 SMNVEV (reference sequence). This CDR3 spans 13 amino acids. The chain's CDR3 is CASSLGSTDTQYF. As DNA, the CDR3 is TGCGCCAGCAGCTTGGGTAGCACAGATACGCAGTATTTT.

The chain employs TRBV3-1 and TRBJ2-1, with D perhaps assigned TRBD1 or TRBD2 (6 bases each). Trimming removed 2 bases from V and 6 bases from J, with 17 bases in between. The CDR3 contains 16 residues. Germline V CDR1 and CDR2: LGHDT, YNNKEL (reference sequence). As DNA, the CDR3 is TGTGCCAGCAGCCAACACCTGGGCGGGACAAGCAATGAGCAGTTCTTC. As protein: CASSQHLGGTSNEQFF.

This clonotype was observed a few times. The chain uses TRBV3-1 and TRBJ1-1; D possibly corresponds to TRBD1 (6 bases). V lost 5 bases and J lost 5, with 18 bases in between. Germline CDR1 and CDR2: LGHDT and YNNKEL (reference sequence). The CDR3 is 15 amino acids. The CDR3 coding sequence is TGTGCCAGCAGCTCTTTCTCGAAGGGGGAGACTGAAGCTTTCTTT. It translates to CASSSFSKGETEAFF.

The table lists this clonotype with many counts. The V gene is TRBV11-2, the J gene TRBJ2-1; TRBD2 agrees at 7 bases. The J segment lost 9 bases and the V segment lost 0 bases, leaving 5 bases of the junction unmatched. The length of the CDR3 is 14 residues. Germline V gene lookup returns CDR1 SGHAT and CDR2 FQNNGV. The CDR3 sequence is CASSLDLASGEQFF. CDR3 DNA: TGTGCCAGCAGCTTAGATTTGGCTAGCGGTGAGCAGTTCTTC.

This clonotype has more than one count but fewer than ten. V gene TRBV6-2 or TRBV6-3 combines with J gene TRBJ2-7, with 10 bases lining up with TRBD1. V lost 0 bases, J lost 4 bases, and 6 bases stayed unmatched. The CDR3 runs to 16 residues. Germline loops: CDR1 MNHEY, CDR2 SVGEGT. The CDR3 DNA follows: TGTGCCAGCAGTTACTCCCCTCGGACAGGGGGATACGAGCAGTACTTC. Translated, it gives CASSYSPRTGGYEQYF.

This clonotype was picked up a small number of times. CDR3 nucleotide sequence: TGTGCCAGCAGCGGACAGAACAATCAGCCCCAGCATTTT. Its translation: CASSGQNNQPQHF. The J gene is TRBJ1-5, the V gene TRBV12-3 or TRBV12-4, with D possibly being TRBD1 (6 bases). CDR3 size: 13 residues. V lost 6 bases to trimming and J lost 3 bases, with 9 bases between them.

This clonotype has at least ten counts. This rearrangement joins TRBV7-2 to TRBJ2-7; 8 positions agree with TRBD1. Losses at the gene ends were 5 bases for V and 2 bases for J; bases not matched to a gene: 8. Germline V CDR1 and CDR2: SGHTA, FQGNSA. CDR3 length equals 15 residues. The CDR3 DNA sequence: TGTGCCAGCAGCCGTACGACAGGGGAAGCCTACGAGCAGTACTTC. This translates into CASSRTTGEAYEQYF. Based on the CDR3 plus reference TRBV7-2 and TRBJ2-7, the full variable domain is GAGVSQSPSNKVTEKGKDVELRCDPISGHTALYWYRQSLGQGLEFLIYFQGNSAPDKSGLPSDRFSAERTGGSVSTLTIQRTQQEDSAVYLCASSRTTGEAYEQYFGPGTRLTVT.

This clonotype was detected many times. Here the CDR3 DNA reads TGTGCCAGCAGCTTAGCGAGCGGGAGGTCCCTTGAGCAGTTCTTC. It codes for CASSLASGRSLEQFF. The chain couples TRBV7-9 to TRBJ2-1; TRBD2 matches at 9 bases. The CDR3 totals 15 residues. V gave up 0 bases and J gave up 9 bases; unmatched junction bases: 6. Germline CDR1 SEHNR, CDR2 FQNEAQ (reference sequence).

The sample holds many counts of this clonotype. This sequence joins TRBV20-1 and TRBJ2-1; 9 bases agree with TRBD2. V was pared by 3 bases and J by 10 bases, with 13 bases of the junction left unmatched. This CDR3 contains 15 residues. Germline V CDR1 and CDR2: DFQATT, SNEGSKA (reference sequence). CDR3 residues: CSASDPGTSNPEQFF. The CDR3, as DNA: TGCAGTGCTAGTGACCCCGGGACTAGCAATCCAGAGCAGTTCTTC.

This clonotype was observed at least ten times. This chain joins TRBV29-1 and TRBJ2-5; 14 nucleotides align to TRBD2. V was pared by 6 bases and J by 7 bases, with 10 bases of the junction left unmatched. The CDR3 is 15 residues long. The germline CDR1 and CDR2 sequences are SQVTM and ANQGSEA. The CDR3 sequence: CSVGGTSGGSRTQYF. The CDR3 region has the DNA TGCAGCGTAGGAGGGACTAGCGGGGGATCTCGGACCCAGTACTTC.

This clonotype was seen many times. The genes are TRBV7-9 and TRBJ1-5; no firm D call. V dropped 5 bases and J dropped 3 bases, with 11 bases sitting between them. There are 14 residues in the CDR3. Germline V gene lookup returns CDR1 SEHNR and CDR2 FQNEAQ (reference sequence). CDR3 sequence reads: CASSPDGPNQPQHF. The CDR3 bases are TGTGCCAGCAGCCCGGACGGCCCCAATCAGCCCCAGCATTTT.

This clonotype was detected ten times or more. This chain joins TRBV11-2 and TRBJ1-1; 7 nucleotides align to TRBD1. Germline-derived CDR1 and CDR2 are SGHAT and FQNNGV. V was clipped by 3 bases and J by 1 base; unmatched bases: 2. The CDR3 loop spans 14 amino acids. CDR3: CASSFSGGNTEAFF. The CDR3 DNA reads as TGTGCCAGCAGCTTTTCAGGGGGGAACACTGAAGCTTTCTTT.

Many counts were recorded for this clonotype. J is TRBJ1-4 and V is TRBV27; D is unresolved. Germline V gene data show CDR1 as MNHEY and CDR2 as SMNVEV (reference sequence). This CDR3 region has 16 residues. V dropped 5 bases and J dropped 0 bases, with 13 bases sitting between them. CDR3 in DNA: TGTGCCAGCAGTCCCCGGTTACCGGCAACTAATGAAAAACTGTTTTTT. This encodes CASSPRLPATNEKLFF.

The rearrangement uses TRBV10-3 and TRBJ2-7, with 11 bases aligning to TRBD2. Per germline, CDR1 ENHRY and CDR2 SYGVKD. The junction had 0 bases not matched to a gene; V was cut back by 0 bases and J by 2 bases. CDR3 size: 15 residues. The CDR3 loop reads CAISESLAGAYEQYF. In DNA, the CDR3 is TGTGCCATCAGTGAGTCACTAGCGGGAGCCTACGAGCAGTACTTC.

As DNA, the CDR3 is TGTGCCAGCAGCACCCTGGACAGTGCTAACTATGGCTACACCTTC. Amino acid sequence: CASSTLDSANYGYTF. The V gene is TRBV7-9, the J gene TRBJ1-2, with D maybe TRBD1 (6 bases). The CDR3 length is 15 residues. V gave up 5 bases and J gave up 0 bases, with 13 bases separating them. Per germline, CDR1 SEHNR and CDR2 FQNEAQ (reference sequence).

This chain uses TRBV29-1 with TRBJ2-1; D ambiguous. Germline CDR1 SQVTM, CDR2 ANQGSEA. The germline V and J ends were trimmed by 2 bases and 5 bases, with 10 bases remaining between them. The CDR3 has 13 amino acids. The CDR3 loop is CSVEPEGNNEQFF. CDR3 bases: TGCAGCGTTGAACCGGAAGGGAACAATGAGCAGTTCTTC.